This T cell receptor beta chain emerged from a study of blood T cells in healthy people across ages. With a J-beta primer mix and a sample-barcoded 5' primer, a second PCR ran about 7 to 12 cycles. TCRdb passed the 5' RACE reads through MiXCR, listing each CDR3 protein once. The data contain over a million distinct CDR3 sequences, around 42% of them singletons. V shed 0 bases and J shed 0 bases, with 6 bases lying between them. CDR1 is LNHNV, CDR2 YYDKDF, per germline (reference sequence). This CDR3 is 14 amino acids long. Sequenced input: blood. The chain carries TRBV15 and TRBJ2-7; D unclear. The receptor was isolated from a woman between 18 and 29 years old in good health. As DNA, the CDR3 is TGTGCCACCAGCAGAGAGCAGGTCTCCTACGAGCAGTACTTC. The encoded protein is CATSREQVSYEQYF.